The text below deals with one T cell receptor beta chain. Its antigen is unknown. Using a J-beta primer mix together with a sample-barcoded 5' primer, a second PCR was run for about 6 to 12 cycles. Tags on each cDNA molecule came from a template-switch adaptor with 12 random nucleotides. TCRdb fed the 5' RACE reads into MiXCR, producing one record per CDR3 protein. The data contain approximately 2,000,000 distinct CDR3 sequences, roughly two fifths of them singletons. This entry comes from a study of blood T cells in healthy people across ages. Study-wide background: Template switching recovered approximately one barcoded beta molecule for every two T cells.

General observations from the study: Diversity estimates drawn from one million T cells were deemed underestimates.

What was sequenced was blood. The TCR originated in a human donor in good health.

In DNA form, the CDR3 reads TGTGCCAGCAGGATTTTGGGACAGGGGAGCAATCAGCCCCAGCATTTT. The encoded protein is CASRILGQGSNQPQHF. The chain has TRBV6-1 and TRBJ1-5, with 10 bases identical to TRBD1. V was clipped by 6 bases and J by 1 base; unmatched bases: 6. The CDR3 spans 16 residues. Germline V lookup: CDR1 MNHNS, CDR2 SASEGT.